This T cell receptor (beta chain) derives from a study of OX40 agonist ivuxolimab in advanced cancers. Across the study: Ivuxolimab, an antibody that agonizes OX40 (CD134), was administered to the patients. At 82.7% male, the cohort had a mean age of 60 years, ranging from roughly 20 to 90.

About this clone: Its antigen is undetermined.

This CDR3 is built from 13 residues. Trimming removed 7 bases at V and 5 bases at J, with 14 bases between. Per the germline V gene, CDR1 is MNHEY and CDR2 is SVGAGI. The study's findings and limits: Dose levels from 0.1 to 3.0 mg/kg saw CD4+ and CD8+ blood T cells expand clonally by week 6.

Profiled with immunoSEQ multiplex PCR; TCRdb holds only in-frame clones, not every one. The table has tens of thousands of clones, 90% to 95% seen once. The sequences come from CD4+ or CD8+ T cells sorted from blood, collected in a trial of the OX40 agonist ivuxolimab. The genes are TRBV6-5 and TRBJ2-5; D may be TRBD1 (5 bases). This clonotype originated in an adult with an advanced solid tumor such as melanoma, head and neck, liver or kidney cancer. The CDR3 nucleotides are TGTGCCAGCAACAGGACGCCTCAGGAGACCCAGTACTTC. It encodes CASNRTPQETQYF.